The rows below give T cell receptor beta chains drawn from one sample of a study of siplizumab effects on memory and regulatory T cells. Sequenced by immunoSEQ multiplex PCR; TCRdb stores in-frame clones only, minus some. The sample lists tens of thousands of clones, approximately 82% occurring once. Sequenced material: memory CD4+ T cells sorted from blood. All receptors derive from a human donor in good health. CDR3s include the opening cysteine and the closing phenylalanine or tryptophan. D genes are given only for firm matches. The size field is filled for only some rows; it gives once, few, many or a size class.

d_call: -; v_call: TRBV6-6; j_call: TRBJ2-7; clone_size: -; cdr3_aa: CASSPWVIEQYF; cdr3_nt: TGTGCCAGCAGCCCCTGGGTGATCGAGCAGTACTTC
d_call: -; v_call: TRBV20-1; j_call: TRBJ1-2; clone_size: -; cdr3_aa: CSAVRRGVYTF; cdr3_nt: TGCAGTGCCGTTCGACGGGGGGTCTACACCTTC
d_call: TRBD1; v_call: TRBV7-8; j_call: TRBJ1-4; clone_size: -; cdr3_aa: CASSPRQGGEKLFF; cdr3_nt: TGTGCCAGCAGCCCACGACAGGGGGGCGAAAAACTGTTTTTT
d_call: -; v_call: TRBV11-1; j_call: TRBJ2-6; clone_size: -; cdr3_aa: CASSPQWGSGANVLTF; cdr3_nt: TGTGCCAGCAGCCCTCAGTGGGGCTCTGGGGCCAACGTCCTGACTTTC
d_call: TRBD1; v_call: TRBV5-4; j_call: TRBJ2-3; clone_size: -; cdr3_aa: CASNPTGGRTDTQYF; cdr3_nt: TGTGCCAGCAACCCGACAGGGGGCAGAACAGATACGCAGTATTTT
d_call: TRBD1; v_call: TRBV7-2; j_call: TRBJ1-2; clone_size: few; cdr3_aa: CASSLSATGANYGYTF; cdr3_nt: TGTGCCAGCAGCTTATCCGCGACAGGGGCTAACTATGGCTACACCTTC
d_call: -; v_call: TRBV21-1; j_call: TRBJ1-1; clone_size: -; cdr3_aa: CASIVGWGQTFAFF; cdr3_nt: TGTGCCAGCATCGTCGGCTGGGGTCAGACTTTTGCTTTCTTT
d_call: -; v_call: TRBV9; j_call: TRBJ2-3; clone_size: -; cdr3_aa: CASSVQVADTQYF; cdr3_nt: TGTGCCAGCAGCGTACAGGTCGCAGATACGCAGTATTTT
d_call: -; v_call: TRBV10-3; j_call: TRBJ2-3; clone_size: -; cdr3_aa: CAVTSGASDTQYF; cdr3_nt: TGTGCCGTTACTAGTGGAGCTTCAGATACGCAGTATTTT
d_call: -; v_call: TRBV6-1; j_call: TRBJ1-5; clone_size: -; cdr3_aa: CASSGWTPYSNQPQHF; cdr3_nt: TGTGCCAGCAGTGGGTGGACACCCTATAGCAATCAGCCCCAGCATTTT
d_call: TRBD1; v_call: TRBV7-9; j_call: TRBJ2-1; clone_size: -; cdr3_aa: CASSQQGAGYNEQFF; cdr3_nt: TGTGCCAGCAGCCAACAGGGGGCAGGCTACAATGAGCAGTTCTTC
d_call: TRBD2; v_call: TRBV11-2; j_call: TRBJ2-1; clone_size: -; cdr3_aa: CASSETSGNYNEQFF; cdr3_nt: TGTGCCAGCAGCGAGACTAGCGGGAACTACAATGAGCAGTTCTTC
d_call: -; v_call: TRBV19; j_call: TRBJ1-5; clone_size: few; cdr3_aa: CASSNYRGNQPQHF; cdr3_nt: TGTGCCAGTAGTAACTACCGTGGCAATCAGCCCCAGCATTTT
d_call: TRBD2; v_call: TRBV18; j_call: TRBJ2-1; clone_size: once; cdr3_aa: CATLTGTSGYNEQFF; cdr3_nt: TGTGCCACCCTTACCGGGACTAGCGGGTACAATGAGCAGTTCTTC
d_call: -; v_call: TRBV2; j_call: TRBJ1-6; clone_size: -; cdr3_aa: CASIKEGGYNSPLHF; cdr3_nt: TGTGCCAGCATCAAAGAGGGGGGCTATAATTCACCCCTCCACTTT
d_call: TRBD1; v_call: TRBV9; j_call: TRBJ2-5; clone_size: -; cdr3_aa: CASSGEGAQWETQYF; cdr3_nt: TGTGCCAGCAGCGGAGAGGGGGCTCAGTGGGAGACCCAGTACTTC
d_call: -; v_call: TRBV6-6; j_call: TRBJ1-1; clone_size: few; cdr3_aa: CASSYRYGTATEAFF; cdr3_nt: TGTGCCAGCAGTTACCGATATGGGACTGCCACCGAAGCTTTCTTT
d_call: -; v_call: TRBV19; j_call: TRBJ2-6; clone_size: -; cdr3_aa: CASSIRSPQAGANVLTF; cdr3_nt: TGTGCCAGTAGTATTAGAAGCCCTCAGGCTGGGGCCAACGTCCTGACTTTC
d_call: -; v_call: TRBV18; j_call: TRBJ2-3; clone_size: -; cdr3_aa: CASSPPAGAARTDTQYF; cdr3_nt: TGTGCCAGCTCACCACCTGCGGGGGCCGCCCGCACAGATACGCAGTATTTT
d_call: -; v_call: TRBV27; j_call: TRBJ2-7; clone_size: -; cdr3_aa: CASSWGGRGNYEQYF; cdr3_nt: TGTGCCAGCAGCTGGGGGGGCAGGGGAAACTACGAGCAGTACTTC
d_call: TRBD1; v_call: TRBV7-3; j_call: TRBJ2-5; clone_size: -; cdr3_aa: CASSAGGTQYF; cdr3_nt: TGTGCCAGCAGCGCAGGGGGGACCCAGTACTTC
d_call: -; v_call: TRBV15; j_call: TRBJ2-7; clone_size: once; cdr3_aa: CATSREIGYEQYF; cdr3_nt: TGTGCCACCAGCAGAGAGATAGGCTACGAGCAGTACTTC
d_call: -; v_call: TRBV4-1; j_call: TRBJ1-3; clone_size: -; cdr3_aa: CASSQDWQVGNTIYF; cdr3_nt: TGTGCCAGCAGCCAAGATTGGCAGGTTGGAAACACCATATATTTT
d_call: TRBD1; v_call: TRBV27; j_call: TRBJ1-5; clone_size: medium-sized; cdr3_aa: CASSFRQGMLQPQHF; cdr3_nt: TGTGCCAGCAGTTTCCGACAGGGGATGTTACAGCCCCAGCATTTT
d_call: TRBD1; v_call: TRBV28; j_call: TRBJ1-2; clone_size: -; cdr3_aa: CASSPSGTAARGYTF; cdr3_nt: TGTGCCAGCAGTCCCTCCGGGACAGCTGCTCGGGGCTACACCTTC
d_call: -; v_call: TRBV4-1; j_call: TRBJ1-2; clone_size: -; cdr3_aa: CASSQGYGNYGYTF; cdr3_nt: TGCGCCAGCAGCCAAGGGTACGGTAACTATGGCTACACCTTC
d_call: -; v_call: TRBV7-2; j_call: TRBJ2-4; clone_size: -; cdr3_aa: CASSSRVAKNIQYF; cdr3_nt: TGTGCCAGCAGCTCCAGAGTAGCCAAAAACATTCAGTACTTC
d_call: -; v_call: TRBV5-6; j_call: TRBJ2-7; clone_size: -; cdr3_aa: CASSLYATYEQYF; cdr3_nt: TGTGCCAGCAGCTTGTACGCCACCTACGAGCAGTACTTC
d_call: -; v_call: TRBV5-1; j_call: TRBJ2-2; clone_size: -; cdr3_aa: CASSLDTGELFF; cdr3_nt: TGCGCCAGCAGCTTAGACACCGGGGAGCTGTTTTTT
d_call: -; v_call: TRBV6-1; j_call: TRBJ2-5; clone_size: -; cdr3_aa: CASSPGEAQYF; cdr3_nt: TGTGCCAGCAGCCCAGGGGAAGCCCAGTACTTC
d_call: TRBD1; v_call: TRBV4-1; j_call: TRBJ1-3; clone_size: -; cdr3_aa: CASSQGQMPGNTIYF; cdr3_nt: TGCGCCAGCAGCCAGGGACAGATGCCTGGAAACACCATATATTTT